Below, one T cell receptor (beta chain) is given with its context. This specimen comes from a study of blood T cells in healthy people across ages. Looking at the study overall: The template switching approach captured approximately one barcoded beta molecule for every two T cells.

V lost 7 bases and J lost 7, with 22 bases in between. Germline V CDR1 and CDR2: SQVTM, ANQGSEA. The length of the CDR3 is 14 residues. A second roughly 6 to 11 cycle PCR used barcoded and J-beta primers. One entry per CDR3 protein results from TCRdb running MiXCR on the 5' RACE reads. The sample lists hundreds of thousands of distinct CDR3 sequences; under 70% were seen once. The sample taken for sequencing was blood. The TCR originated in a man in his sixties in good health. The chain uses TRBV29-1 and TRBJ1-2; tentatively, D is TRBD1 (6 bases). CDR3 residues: CSGTVTGNTGGYTF. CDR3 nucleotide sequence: TGCAGCGGAACCGTTACAGGGAATACGGGTGGCTACACCTTC.